The rows below give T cell receptor beta chains drawn from one sample of a study of lymphopenia after photon versus proton radiotherapy. TCRdb keeps only in-frame clones here, not all; method: immunoSEQ multiplex PCR. The data contain around 150,000 clones, about 85% of them singletons. The sequenced sample was peripheral blood, obtained from a patient treated with photon-based radiotherapy. The receptors originated from a man in his fifties or sixties with gastric cancer. Each CDR3 is given without its conserved first and last residue. For some rows the clone size is stated as once, few or many, or as a class when expanded; others skip it.

TRBV6-5,NA,TRBJ2-7,ASSYSLAGGEQY
TRBV29-1,NA,TRBJ1-4,SVHRDTNEKLF
TRBV10-3,NA,TRBJ1-4,AISPEWVKEKLF
TRBV5-6,NA,TRBJ2-3,ASRPESTDTQY
TRBV6-5,NA,TRBJ2-3,ASSYNSGRTDTQY
TRBV19,NA,TRBJ2-1,ASRGGKGYNNEQF
TRBV4-2,few,TRBJ1-1,ASSTGQGSGAF
TRBV5-4,once,TRBJ1-2,ASSMSGWSYGYT
TRBV7-6,NA,TRBJ2-2,ASSRTSVNTGELF
TRBV6-1,NA,TRBJ1-5,ASSEVRQGRVLQH
TRBV6-4,NA,TRBJ1-3,ASSGLTPSGNTIY
TRBV2,NA,TRBJ1-1,ANSKTNTEAF
TRBV30,NA,TRBJ2-7,AWNVLQGSYEQY
TRBV5-1,NA,TRBJ2-7,ASSRILAGVGEQY
TRBV29-1,NA,TRBJ1-1,SAVDSSTEAF
TRBV10-1,NA,TRBJ1-5,ASRDTGTGNQPQH
TRBV6-5,NA,TRBJ1-3,ASSYSRAGGNTIY
TRBV27,NA,TRBJ2-3,ASRQIRLAGGTDTQY
TRBV5-6,NA,TRBJ1-1,ASSFRDPNTEAF
TRBV18,NA,TRBJ1-2,ASSPGQGYGYT
TRBV2,NA,TRBJ2-1,ASSVLAGVGNEQF
TRBV6-1,few,TRBJ2-1,ASSLTLGVYNEQF
TRBV2,once,TRBJ2-3,ASGAGTDTQY
TRBV10-1,NA,TRBJ2-7,ASSEEPGTGHYEQY
TRBV5-4,NA,TRBJ2-5,ASSLGGTTSLETQY
TRBV28,NA,TRBJ1-3,ASSLWAISGNTIY
TRBV2,few,TRBJ1-5,ASSDSNQPQH
TRBV27,once,TRBJ1-4,ASSPFRTGGTEKLF
TRBV29-1,once,TRBJ2-5,SVQGFVGETQY
TRBV28,NA,TRBJ1-1,ASSLGGAGDTEAF
TRBV19,NA,TRBJ2-7,AVSPLGAGAAYEQY
TRBV5-1,NA,TRBJ2-1,ASSRGDKNEQF
TRBV28,NA,TRBJ1-2,ASSQLGQGVILQNYGYT
TRBV7-9,NA,TRBJ2-3,ASSSSGRAFGDTQY
TRBV5-1,NA,TRBJ1-1,ASSTGTMNTEAF
TRBV5-6,NA,TRBJ2-7,ASSLGAGGVYEQY
TRBV6-1,NA,TRBJ1-3,ASSEPTGTVYTIY
TRBV11-2,NA,TRBJ2-7,ASRGTGRYEQY
TRBV2,NA,TRBJ2-1,ASSPLAGVSTEQF
TRBV25-1,NA,TRBJ1-4,ASSVGLGPSREKLF
TRBV5-1,NA,TRBJ2-3,ASSLRTDTQY
TRBV5-5,NA,TRBJ2-1,ASSLAGLAGVMNEQF
TRBV6-5,NA,TRBJ1-2,ASTDGGHTAGYT
TRBV9,few,TRBJ2-3,ASSPPSGSTDTQY
TRBV25-1,NA,TRBJ1-2,ASSESAGINYGYT
TRBV6-5,NA,TRBJ2-5,ASSYLRHMETQY
TRBV4-3,NA,TRBJ1-3,ASSQHTSGNTIY
TRBV6-5,NA,TRBJ2-7,ASSLTTGGGRYEQY
TRBV15,NA,TRBJ2-7,ATSRDTIYEQY
TRBV5-1,NA,TRBJ2-3,ASSLGQGARGTDTQY
TRBV2,NA,TRBJ2-7,ASSETGVSYEQY
TRBV7-3,NA,TRBJ2-5,ASSQGAKETQY
TRBV29-1,NA,TRBJ2-7,SVGERDPVY
TRBV28,NA,TRBJ2-6,ASRGSGGGSSGANVLT
TRBV28,NA,TRBJ2-2,ASSPGLAGVSGELF